This TCR beta chain was captured by sequencing in a study of tumor and adjacent non-tumor tissue in lung cancer (dated by TCRdb to 2016 to 2019). Notes on the research overall: By cancer type, the cohort comprised around 11 adenocarcinoma patients, a couple of squamous cell carcinoma patients and 1 small cell lung cancer patient. The study compared bulk TCRbeta repertoires from lung tumor tissue and matched distant non-tumor lung tissue of under 16 lung cancer patients. TCRbeta CDR3 sequencing was performed on around 30 paired specimens, with one tumor sample and one normal lung sample collected per patient. A total of about 130 million productive TCRbeta reads were generated by sequencing, corresponding to an average of roughly 4 million reads per sample. Ages among the roughly 15 patients ranged from about 31 to 85 years, there were 10 men and 5 women, and disease was at TNM stage I to III. Points the paper makes about the study in general: The sequencing platform is not named in the methods, and unique molecular identifiers are not mentioned. Tumor tissue showed significantly higher TCR diversity (inverse Simpson) than normal lung tissue, at about 400 vs 150 (P = 0.0075, Mann-Whitney U test). A significantly larger cumulative share of the repertoire was made up by the top 100 clones in normal lung than in tumor tissue. Because peripheral blood was not sequenced, the blood TCRbeta repertoires of the lung cancer patients in the study went unexamined. Only approximately 14 patients were included in the cohort, and the need for larger samples and more detailed clinical data was noted by the authors. TCR diversity was significantly higher in younger patients, and higher tumor TCR diversity was associated with shorter overall and disease-free survival.

The library was obtained by multiplex PCR. The sequencer was an Illumina HiSeq 2500. TCRbeta libraries were constructed through three rounds of nested PCR with primers (Table S4) according to protocols modified from ARM-PCR. Before sequencing, PCR products in the 200-500 bp range were cut out of the gel and cleaned up using the QIAquick gel extraction kit. On the study's bioinformatics: Trimmomatic was used to clean the reads, FLASH merged the cleaned reads into complete CDR3 sequences, and MiTCR assigned the sequences to V(D)J germline segments. Clonal diversity was calculated as the inverse Simpson's index using VDJtools. Productive reads were defined as in-frame sequences without a premature stop codon. TCRdb trimmed the raw reads at Q25, called clones with MiXCR and kept productive beta chains. Rows with one shared CDR3 protein collapse into an entry with the most common genes and DNA. The V and J calls come from TCRdb's annotation, not from the publication. The sample table records about 75,000 distinct CDR3 sequences; about two thirds of these occur just once. The ten top clones hold around 30% of the sample.

CDR1 and CDR2, looked up from the germline V gene, are MNHNS and SASEGT. Trimming accounts for 6 bases at V and 5 bases at J, while the number of junction bases matched to no gene is 11. The CDR3, cysteine through phenylalanine, is 15 amino acids long. Only the CDR3 part of the read is kept: 45 bases, read in frame from the first base. Within its sample, this clonotype is medium-sized (0.01 to 0.1%). What antigen it recognizes has not been identified. Nothing much larger sits one base from this clone, and base qualities are not available. RNA was extracted from bulk unsorted tissue and checked for quality with a NanoDrop ND-1000 and an Agilent 2100. Distant non-tumor tissue taken more than 3 cm from the tumor edge was used as the normal lung sample. Donors were newly diagnosed lung cancer patients admitted for thoracic surgery in China between August and November 2014, without prior chemotherapy. Patients with previous radiotherapy or chemotherapy, or with another concurrent cancer, were excluded from the study. Surgical tissue pieces of 1-2 cm3 were preserved in RNAlater solution and were kept at -80 degrees C until use.

Recombination joined TRBV6-1 with TRBJ2-5, with 8 bases matching TRBD1. The sequenced sample consisted of distant non-tumor lung tissue. This sequence originates from a woman aged 45-59 years with non-small cell lung cancer. The sequenced DNA is TGTGCCAGCAGCCGGCGGACAGGGTCTGGGGAGACCCAGTACTTC. It translates as CASSRRTGSGETQYF.